This is a list of T cell receptor beta chains from one sample in a study of cytomegalovirus exposure and HLA in healthy donors. TCRdb's copy holds only in-frame clones and misses some; the assay was immunoSEQ multiplex PCR. The data hold 65,000 to 75,000 clones, with 90% to 95% observed a single time. Specimen: PBMCs. Receptors originate from a man between 18 and 29 years old in good health and CMV-seropositive. Each CDR3 is given with its conserved first and last residue. A D gene is named only where the DNA matches it firmly. Size values are once, few and many counts, or a class for expanded clones, and some rows have none.

- | TRBJ2-7 | TRBV5-1 | TRBD1 | TGCGCCAGTTCGACAGGGAATCAACCCTACGAGCAGTACTTC | CASSTGNQPYEQYF
- | TRBJ2-7 | TRBV5-1 | - | TGCGCCAGCAGCTTGGACGCGACCTTGACGGGCTACGAGCAGTACTTC | CASSLDATLTGYEQYF
- | TRBJ2-5 | TRBV21-1 | - | TGTGCCAGCAGCAAAACCCTACCTAGAAAGACCCAGTACTTC | CASSKTLPRKTQYF
once | TRBJ2-3 | TRBV5-3 | - | TGTGCCAGAAGCTCGTTAAGAAGTCAGGGGACAGATACGCAGTATTTT | CARSSLRSQGTDTQYF
- | TRBJ2-7 | TRBV7-9 | TRBD1 | TGTGCCAGCAGCTTCACAGGGGGCTTCTACGAGCAGTACTTC | CASSFTGGFYEQYF
- | TRBJ2-1 | TRBV2 | TRBD1 | TGTGCCAGCAGAGGGGACAGGGCTGAGCAGTTCTTC | CASRGDRAEQFF
- | TRBJ2-4 | TRBV4-1 | TRBD2 | TGCGCCAGCAGCCGAAGACAAATAGCGGGAGCGTCAAATAGGGACATTCAGTACTTC | CASSRRQIAGASNRDIQYF
- | TRBJ2-3 | TRBV30 | TRBD2 | TGTGCCTGGACTAGCGGAAGCACAGATACGCAGTATTTT | CAWTSGSTDTQYF
- | TRBJ2-7 | TRBV7-6 | TRBD1 | TGTGCCAGCAGCTTCAGGACAGGTCCTCCGTACGAGCAGTACTTC | CASSFRTGPPYEQYF
- | TRBJ2-1 | TRBV7-6 | - | TGTGCCAGCAGCTACACCTCAGCGGACCGAAACAATGAGCAGTTCTTC | CASSYTSADRNNEQFF
once | TRBJ2-1 | TRBV5-6 | - | TGTGCCAGCAGCTTGGGAGGACAGTCCCCCTACAATGAGCAGTTCTTC | CASSLGGQSPYNEQFF
- | TRBJ1-1 | TRBV10-3 | - | TGTGCCATCAGCTTCACAGAAAGAAACACTGAAGCTTTCTTT | CAISFTERNTEAFF
- | TRBJ2-1 | TRBV10-3 | TRBD2 | TGTGCCATCAGTGAGTCGGGGGCTAGCGGGAGGGCCACCCATGAGCAGTTCTTC | CAISESGASGRATHEQFF
- | TRBJ2-5 | TRBV4-1 | - | TGCGCCAGCAGCCAAGCGTTTGGGGGCGAGACCCAGTACTTC | CASSQAFGGETQYF
- | TRBJ1-5 | TRBV27 | TRBD1 | TGTGCCAGCAGACCGACAGGGTCGGATCAGCCCCAGCATTTT | CASRPTGSDQPQHF
- | TRBJ2-7 | TRBV7-2 | TRBD2 | TGTGCCAGCAGCCCCCAAGCGGGGGTGGTTTACGAGCAGTACTTC | CASSPQAGVVYEQYF
- | TRBJ1-1 | TRBV29-1 | TRBD1 | TGCAGCGCTAGACAGGGGATGAACACTGAAGCTTTCTTT | CSARQGMNTEAFF
- | TRBJ2-1 | TRBV6-5 | TRBD2 | TGTGCCAGCAGTTACTCGGGGCGGGGGATTTACAATGAGCAGTTCTTC | CASSYSGRGIYNEQFF
- | TRBJ1-4 | TRBV5-5 | TRBD1 | TGTGCCAGCAGCCCAATCGGACAGGGAGTTGAAAAACTGTTTTTT | CASSPIGQGVEKLFF
- | TRBJ1-1 | TRBV7-9 | TRBD1 | TGTGCCAGCAGCTTAGTTACAGGGGACACTGAAGCTTTCTTT | CASSLVTGDTEAFF
- | TRBJ2-7 | TRBV28 | TRBD1 | TGTGCCAGCGTTTCCGAGGGGGCAATAGGCGAGCAGTACTTC | CASVSEGAIGEQYF
- | TRBJ1-3 | TRBV19 | - | TGTGCCAGTAGTATGGCGGGGGGCTTCTCTGGAAACACCATATATTTT | CASSMAGGFSGNTIYF
- | TRBJ2-7 | TRBV21-1 | - | TGTGCCAGCAGCAAAGTCAGGGGGACCGTTTCCTACGAGCAGTACTTC | CASSKVRGTVSYEQYF